This TCR beta chain emerged from a study of blood T cell repertoires in COVID-19. Background on the study: Samples of COVID-19 (acute and convalescent) were obtained from the United States, Italy and Spain. PBMCs, B-cell-depleted T cells, or T cells provided the cDNA or gDNA that made up the material.

Libraries were prepared by immunoSEQ multiplex PCR; TCRdb keeps only in-frame clonotypes and omits some of them. The sample shows around 200,000 clones, roughly 86% of them seen only once. Per germline, CDR1 SGHTS and CDR2 YDEGEE. The CDR3 contains 16 residues. V gave up 2 bases and J gave up 3 bases; unmatched junction bases: 4. The specimen sequenced was peripheral blood. This TCR was recovered from a man aged 35 to 55 with active or convalescent COVID-19. The genes are TRBV5-8 and TRBJ2-1, with 11 bases identical to TRBD2. The CDR3 DNA is TGTGCCAGCAGCTTTAGCGGGGGGGCAAACTACAATGAGCAGTTCTTC. Amino acid sequence: CASSFSGGANYNEQFF. Filled out from reference TRBV5-8 and TRBJ2-1, the complete variable domain reads EAGVTQSPTHLIKTRGQQATLRCSPISGHTSVYWYQQALGLGLQFLLWYDEGEERNRGNFPPRFSGRQFPNYSSELNVNALELEDSALYLCASSFSGGANYNEQFFGPGTRLTVL.